This is a list of T cell receptor beta chains from one sample in a study of OX40 agonist ivuxolimab in advanced cancers. Generated by immunoSEQ multiplex PCR, the TCRdb table keeps only in-frame clones and is missing some. The table includes about 130,000 clones, about 93% detected once. Source: CD4+ or CD8+ T cells sorted from blood, taken in a trial of the OX40 agonist ivuxolimab. These receptors were taken from an adult with an advanced solid tumor such as melanoma, head and neck, liver or kidney cancer. Both conserved end residues are part of each CDR3. Fields, in order: CDR3 length, D gene, V gene, clone size, J gene, CDR3 protein, CDR3 DNA. The D gene is left open where the match is weak. Size is omitted from some rows. Given values are once, few, many or a class for expanded clones.

CDR3 length: 13; D gene: TRBD1; V gene: TRBV5-1; clone size: NA; J gene: TRBJ1-2; CDR3 protein: CASSAGQAYGYTF; CDR3 DNA: TGCGCCAGCAGCGCGGGACAGGCCTATGGCTACACCTTC
CDR3 length: 15; D gene: TRBD1; V gene: TRBV28; clone size: NA; J gene: TRBJ2-1; CDR3 protein: CASTPDRVSYNEQFF; CDR3 DNA: TGTGCCAGCACCCCGGACAGGGTTTCCTACAATGAGCAGTTCTTC
CDR3 length: 14; D gene: NA; V gene: TRBV7-9; clone size: NA; J gene: TRBJ2-3; CDR3 protein: CASSFPDHTDTQYF; CDR3 DNA: TGTGCCAGCAGCTTCCCAGACCACACAGATACGCAGTATTTT
CDR3 length: 16; D gene: TRBD2; V gene: TRBV7-9; clone size: NA; J gene: TRBJ2-2; CDR3 protein: CASSSSSGRGTGELFF; CDR3 DNA: TGTGCCAGCAGCTCCTCTAGCGGGAGAGGAACCGGGGAGCTGTTTTTT
CDR3 length: 13; D gene: NA; V gene: TRBV5-1; clone size: NA; J gene: TRBJ2-1; CDR3 protein: CASSFGRNNEQFF; CDR3 DNA: TGCGCCAGCAGCTTCGGCAGAAACAATGAGCAGTTCTTC
CDR3 length: 14; D gene: TRBD1; V gene: TRBV4-3; clone size: NA; J gene: TRBJ1-1; CDR3 protein: CASSQETGATEAFF; CDR3 DNA: TGCGCCAGCAGCCAAGAGACAGGGGCCACTGAAGCTTTCTTT
CDR3 length: 14; D gene: NA; V gene: TRBV2; clone size: NA; J gene: TRBJ1-4; CDR3 protein: CASSYSTTNEKLFF; CDR3 DNA: TGTGCCAGCAGTTACAGCACAACTAATGAAAAACTGTTTTTT
CDR3 length: 13; D gene: NA; V gene: TRBV15; clone size: NA; J gene: TRBJ1-5; CDR3 protein: CATSRVDNQPQHF; CDR3 DNA: TGTGCCACCAGCAGAGTGGACAATCAGCCCCAGCATTTT
CDR3 length: 13; D gene: NA; V gene: TRBV10-3; clone size: NA; J gene: TRBJ1-2; CDR3 protein: CAISGGTFNGYTF; CDR3 DNA: TGTGCCATCAGTGGTGGGACATTTAATGGCTACACCTTC
CDR3 length: 17; D gene: TRBD1; V gene: TRBV25-1; clone size: NA; J gene: TRBJ1-2; CDR3 protein: CASSESLSRTGKDGYTF; CDR3 DNA: TGTGCCAGCAGTGAATCCCTCTCAAGGACAGGGAAAGATGGCTACACCTTC
CDR3 length: 16; D gene: NA; V gene: TRBV27; clone size: NA; J gene: TRBJ2-7; CDR3 protein: CASRIVARGAAGEQYF; CDR3 DNA: TGTGCCAGCAGAATAGTAGCGCGCGGGGCCGCGGGCGAGCAGTACTTC
CDR3 length: 14; D gene: NA; V gene: TRBV5-4; clone size: NA; J gene: TRBJ2-3; CDR3 protein: CASSPDTGTDTQYF; CDR3 DNA: TGTGCCAGCAGCCCGGACACAGGCACAGATACGCAGTATTTT
CDR3 length: 17; D gene: NA; V gene: TRBV19; clone size: NA; J gene: TRBJ1-2; CDR3 protein: CASIQTPLTARVYGYTF; CDR3 DNA: TGTGCCAGTATCCAAACCCCCTTGACAGCGAGGGTCTATGGCTACACCTTC
CDR3 length: 14; D gene: NA; V gene: TRBV10-3; clone size: once; J gene: TRBJ2-6; CDR3 protein: CAIRSSSGANVLTF; CDR3 DNA: TGTGCCATCAGGTCATCCTCTGGGGCCAACGTCCTGACTTTC
CDR3 length: 15; D gene: NA; V gene: TRBV5-6; clone size: NA; J gene: TRBJ2-3; CDR3 protein: CASSFYGPPTDTQYF; CDR3 DNA: TGTGCCAGCAGCTTCTATGGACCCCCCACAGATACGCAGTATTTT
CDR3 length: 13; D gene: NA; V gene: TRBV6-4; clone size: NA; J gene: TRBJ1-4; CDR3 protein: CASSPGAREKLFF; CDR3 DNA: TGTGCCAGCAGCCCGGGGGCAAGGGAAAAACTGTTTTTT
CDR3 length: 14; D gene: NA; V gene: TRBV6-6; clone size: NA; J gene: TRBJ1-4; CDR3 protein: CASSYSRVNEKLFF; CDR3 DNA: TGTGCCAGCAGTTACTCGAGAGTTAATGAAAAACTGTTTTTT
CDR3 length: 13; D gene: NA; V gene: TRBV5-4; clone size: once; J gene: TRBJ2-5; CDR3 protein: CASSLVSRETQYF; CDR3 DNA: TGTGCCAGCAGCTTGGTTAGCCGGGAGACCCAGTACTTC
CDR3 length: 16; D gene: TRBD1; V gene: TRBV7-9; clone size: once; J gene: TRBJ1-4; CDR3 protein: CASSLKRQGAGEKLFF; CDR3 DNA: TGTGCCAGCAGCTTAAAACGACAGGGGGCGGGTGAAAAACTGTTTTTT
CDR3 length: 15; D gene: NA; V gene: TRBV7-2; clone size: once; J gene: TRBJ1-2; CDR3 protein: CASSILPGQNYGYTF; CDR3 DNA: TGTGCCAGCAGCATCCTACCTGGACAGAACTATGGCTACACCTTC
CDR3 length: 16; D gene: TRBD1; V gene: TRBV19; clone size: NA; J gene: TRBJ2-4; CDR3 protein: CASSPTRGQHSNIQYF; CDR3 DNA: TGTGCCAGTAGTCCGACCCGGGGACAGCATTCAAACATTCAGTACTTC
CDR3 length: 18; D gene: NA; V gene: TRBV5-1; clone size: NA; J gene: TRBJ1-3; CDR3 protein: CASSLEGQGLRSGNTIYF; CDR3 DNA: TGCGCCAGCAGCTTGGAAGGTCAGGGCCTTCGGAGTGGAAACACCATATATTTT
CDR3 length: 14; D gene: NA; V gene: TRBV6-1; clone size: NA; J gene: TRBJ2-7; CDR3 protein: CASKSDTISYEQYF; CDR3 DNA: TGTGCCAGCAAGTCGGATACCATCTCCTACGAGCAGTACTTC
CDR3 length: 17; D gene: TRBD2; V gene: TRBV15; clone size: NA; J gene: TRBJ2-1; CDR3 protein: CATSRDSASGGGNEQFF; CDR3 DNA: TGTGCCACCAGCAGAGATAGTGCTAGCGGGGGTGGCAATGAGCAGTTCTTC
CDR3 length: 13; D gene: NA; V gene: TRBV28; clone size: NA; J gene: TRBJ2-7; CDR3 protein: CASRPPWRGEQYF; CDR3 DNA: TGTGCCAGCAGACCTCCGTGGAGGGGCGAGCAGTACTTC
CDR3 length: 12; D gene: NA; V gene: TRBV14; clone size: NA; J gene: TRBJ2-2; CDR3 protein: CASSQWTGELFF; CDR3 DNA: TGTGCCAGCAGCCAATGGACCGGGGAGCTGTTTTTT
CDR3 length: 12; D gene: NA; V gene: TRBV11-2; clone size: few; J gene: TRBJ1-1; CDR3 protein: CASSLGARRPFF; CDR3 DNA: TGTGCCAGCAGCTTGGGGGCCAGGAGGCCTTTCTTT